The clone carrying this T cell receptor (beta chain) turned up a few times. Antigen specificity is unknown. V trimming: 5 bases; J trimming: 3 bases; junction bases outside the gene matches: 10. CDR3 length: 14 amino acids. Germline V lookup: CDR1 DFQATT, CDR2 SNEGSKA (reference sequence). The data were obtained in a study of blood T cells in healthy people across ages. Study-level results: TCR beta diversity, measured per million T cells, fell in a roughly linear way with age.

Primed by a sample-barcoded 5' primer and a J-beta primer mix, a second PCR proceeded for 7 to 11 cycles. TCRdb processed the 5' RACE reads anew with MiXCR; each CDR3 protein has one entry. The top ten hold 20% to 25% of the sample, which has around 580,000 distinct CDR3 sequences, 47% seen once. The sequence was obtained from an older man in good health. V and J are TRBV20-1 and TRBJ2-7, with 7 positions matching TRBD1. Sequences were obtained from blood. CDR3 region: CSAESGTARYEQYF. In DNA, the CDR3 is TGCAGTGCTGAATCCGGGACAGCTCGCTACGAGCAGTACTTC.